Listed below are T cell receptor beta chains from one sample, sequenced in a study of blood T cell repertoires in COVID-19. Measured with immunoSEQ multiplex PCR; TCRdb has only the in-frame clones, and not every one. The sample holds approximately 290,000 clones; about nine tenths are singletons and the top ten take about an eighth. The sequenced material came from peripheral blood. Receptor source: a woman in her sixties with acute or convalescent COVID-19. CDR3s include the opening cysteine and the closing phenylalanine or tryptophan. Fields, in order: D gene, clone size, J gene, V gene, CDR3 length, CDR3 DNA, CDR3 protein. D genes are given only for firm matches. Clone size is not always given. Where it is, it says once, few, many or a class for expanded clones.

d_gene: -
abundance: -
j_gene: TRBJ1-3
v_gene: TRBV5-1
len: 15
CDR3nt: TGCGCCAGCAGCTTGGCCCCAGGGTCTGGAAACACCATATATTTT
CDR3aa: CASSLAPGSGNTIYF

d_gene: TRBD1
abundance: few
j_gene: TRBJ2-5
v_gene: TRBV5-1
len: 14
CDR3nt: TGCGCCAGCAGCGAGGGGGCATCAGGAAAGACCCAGTACTTC
CDR3aa: CASSEGASGKTQYF

d_gene: -
abundance: -
j_gene: TRBJ1-3
v_gene: TRBV9
len: 13
CDR3nt: TGTGCCAGCAGCGCCACAGGGGGAAACACCATATATTTT
CDR3aa: CASSATGGNTIYF

d_gene: -
abundance: -
j_gene: TRBJ1-5
v_gene: TRBV19
len: 14
CDR3nt: TGTGCCAGTAGTATCCCATTGGGGGGTCAGCCCCAGCATTTT
CDR3aa: CASSIPLGGQPQHF

d_gene: TRBD1
abundance: -
j_gene: TRBJ2-7
v_gene: TRBV19
len: 14
CDR3nt: TGTGCCAGTACCCTAAATGACAGGGCCTACGAGCAGTACTTC
CDR3aa: CASTLNDRAYEQYF

d_gene: -
abundance: -
j_gene: TRBJ1-1
v_gene: TRBV29-1
len: 13
CDR3nt: TGCAGCGTTGGGGACATCGAGAACACTGAAGCTTTCTTT
CDR3aa: CSVGDIENTEAFF

d_gene: TRBD2
abundance: few
j_gene: TRBJ2-2
v_gene: TRBV19
len: 15
CDR3nt: TGTGCCAGTAGAGGGACTAGCGGGTACACCGGGGAGCTGTTTTTT
CDR3aa: CASRGTSGYTGELFF

d_gene: -
abundance: -
j_gene: TRBJ1-1
v_gene: TRBV6-2/TRBV6-3
len: 17
CDR3nt: TGTGCCAGCAGTTACTCGAGTAATCAGGGCCTGAACACTGAAGCTTTCTTT
CDR3aa: CASSYSSNQGLNTEAFF

d_gene: -
abundance: -
j_gene: TRBJ1-5
v_gene: TRBV12-3/TRBV12-4
len: 12
CDR3nt: TGTGCCAGCAGTCCAAACAATCAGCCCCAGCATTTT
CDR3aa: CASSPNNQPQHF

d_gene: -
abundance: once
j_gene: TRBJ2-1
v_gene: TRBV7-2
len: 12
CDR3nt: TGTGCCAGCAGCTTAGATGTTCCCCGGCAGTTCTTC
CDR3aa: CASSLDVPRQFF

d_gene: -
abundance: -
j_gene: TRBJ1-5
v_gene: TRBV29-1
len: 12
CDR3nt: TGCAGCGTAGGCGCGGGCAATCAGCCCCAGCATTTT
CDR3aa: CSVGAGNQPQHF

d_gene: -
abundance: -
j_gene: TRBJ1-5
v_gene: TRBV3-1/TRBV3-2
len: 15
CDR3nt: TGTGCCAGCAGCCAAGATAGGAGACAGAATCAGCCCCAGCATTTT
CDR3aa: CASSQDRRQNQPQHF

d_gene: TRBD1
abundance: -
j_gene: TRBJ2-1
v_gene: TRBV7-9
len: 17
CDR3nt: TGTGCCAGCAGCTGGGGACAGGGGATTGTCCGGGACAATGAGCAGTTCTTC
CDR3aa: CASSWGQGIVRDNEQFF

d_gene: TRBD2
abundance: -
j_gene: TRBJ2-1
v_gene: TRBV9
len: 16
CDR3nt: TGTGCCAGCAGCGAGACTAGCGGGGGCTCCTACAATGAGCAGTTCTTC
CDR3aa: CASSETSGGSYNEQFF

d_gene: TRBD1
abundance: -
j_gene: TRBJ2-5
v_gene: TRBV28
len: 14
CDR3nt: TGTGCCAGCAGTCCTCCCACAGGGGAAGAGACCCAGTACTTC
CDR3aa: CASSPPTGEETQYF

d_gene: -
abundance: -
j_gene: TRBJ2-3
v_gene: TRBV14
len: 13
CDR3nt: TGTGCCAGCAGCCCGACAGGCACAGATACGCAGTATTTT
CDR3aa: CASSPTGTDTQYF

d_gene: TRBD1
abundance: -
j_gene: TRBJ1-5
v_gene: TRBV28
len: 15
CDR3nt: TGTGCCAGCAGGACAGGGGGCGCTTCCAATCAGCCCCAGCATTTT
CDR3aa: CASRTGGASNQPQHF

d_gene: -
abundance: -
j_gene: TRBJ2-1
v_gene: TRBV7-2
len: 16
CDR3nt: TGTGCCAGCAGCTTAGCGTGGCGTTTGCCGGGGAATGAGCAGTTCTTC
CDR3aa: CASSLAWRLPGNEQFF

d_gene: TRBD1
abundance: -
j_gene: TRBJ2-7
v_gene: TRBV28
len: 14
CDR3nt: TGTGCCAGCAGTTTGCAGGGGGATCGGGGTGAGCAGTACTTC
CDR3aa: CASSLQGDRGEQYF

d_gene: TRBD1
abundance: -
j_gene: TRBJ2-7
v_gene: TRBV27
len: 14
CDR3nt: TGTGCCAGCAGTACATGGACAGGGCCGTACGAGCAGTACTTC
CDR3aa: CASSTWTGPYEQYF

d_gene: -
abundance: -
j_gene: TRBJ1-5
v_gene: TRBV11-2
len: 15
CDR3nt: TGTGCCAGCAGCTTAGAGGCGGGGACGGGTCAGCCCCAGCATTTT
CDR3aa: CASSLEAGTGQPQHF

d_gene: -
abundance: once
j_gene: TRBJ2-3
v_gene: TRBV4-3
len: 16
CDR3nt: TGCGCCAGCAGCGCCCGAACAGGGTTAGGGACAGATACGCAGTATTTT
CDR3aa: CASSARTGLGTDTQYF

d_gene: -
abundance: -
j_gene: TRBJ2-7
v_gene: TRBV28
len: 14
CDR3nt: TGTGCCAGCAGTTTAGGACTGACTACCTACGAGCAGTACTTC
CDR3aa: CASSLGLTTYEQYF

d_gene: -
abundance: once
j_gene: TRBJ2-7
v_gene: TRBV12-1
len: 13
CDR3nt: TGTGCCAGCACCAAAAATCCGAGGATCGAGCAGTACTTC
CDR3aa: CASTKNPRIEQYF

d_gene: -
abundance: -
j_gene: TRBJ2-3
v_gene: TRBV11-3
len: 16
CDR3nt: TGTGCCAGCAGCTTACTCGCCCGGACTATCATTGATACGCAGTATTTT
CDR3aa: CASSLLARTIIDTQYF

d_gene: -
abundance: -
j_gene: TRBJ1-3
v_gene: TRBV11-2
len: 14
CDR3nt: TGTGCCAGCAGCTTAGGAGGAGCTGGAAACACCATATATTTT
CDR3aa: CASSLGGAGNTIYF

d_gene: TRBD2
abundance: -
j_gene: TRBJ2-3
v_gene: TRBV11-2
len: 14
CDR3nt: TGTGCCAGCAGCCTGGGACTAGAGACAGATACGCAGTATTTT
CDR3aa: CASSLGLETDTQYF

d_gene: TRBD2
abundance: -
j_gene: TRBJ2-7
v_gene: TRBV4-3
len: 15
CDR3nt: TGCGCCAGCAGCCAAGTCGCGGGGGGCTCCTACGAGCAGTACTTC
CDR3aa: CASSQVAGGSYEQYF

d_gene: -
abundance: -
j_gene: TRBJ1-6
v_gene: TRBV7-2
len: 14
CDR3nt: TGTGCCAGCAGCCTGGGAGGGGGTGGATCACCCCTCCACTTT
CDR3aa: CASSLGGGGSPLHF

d_gene: TRBD1
abundance: -
j_gene: TRBJ2-3
v_gene: TRBV5-4
len: 15
CDR3nt: TGTGCCAGCAGCACCAGACAGGGGGGCACAGATACGCAGTATTTT
CDR3aa: CASSTRQGGTDTQYF

d_gene: TRBD1
abundance: -
j_gene: TRBJ2-7
v_gene: TRBV9
len: 16
CDR3nt: TGTGCCAGCAGCGCAATACCGGGACAGGGGTCCCACGAGCAGTACTTC
CDR3aa: CASSAIPGQGSHEQYF

d_gene: -
abundance: -
j_gene: TRBJ2-7
v_gene: TRBV5-1
len: 13
CDR3nt: TGCGCCAGCAGGTCGGTTCAGGGGTACGAGCAGTACTTC
CDR3aa: CASRSVQGYEQYF

d_gene: TRBD2
abundance: -
j_gene: TRBJ2-5
v_gene: TRBV5-1
len: 16
CDR3nt: TGCGCCAGCAGCTCCGGACTAGCGGGGGCACAAGAGACCCAGTACTTC
CDR3aa: CASSSGLAGAQETQYF

d_gene: -
abundance: -
j_gene: TRBJ2-1
v_gene: TRBV28
len: 12
CDR3nt: TGTGCCAGCAGTTTATCCCCATTGGAGCAGTTCTTC
CDR3aa: CASSLSPLEQFF

d_gene: TRBD1
abundance: -
j_gene: TRBJ2-2
v_gene: TRBV28
len: 15
CDR3nt: TGTGCCAGCAGTTTAAACAGGGGGCGCACCGGGGAGCTGTTTTTT
CDR3aa: CASSLNRGRTGELFF

d_gene: TRBD1
abundance: -
j_gene: TRBJ2-5
v_gene: TRBV3-1/TRBV3-2
len: 16
CDR3nt: TGTGCCAGCACCTTCCAAGGCAGGGGGTTTTTGGAGACCCAGTACTTC
CDR3aa: CASTFQGRGFLETQYF

d_gene: -
abundance: -
j_gene: TRBJ1-1
v_gene: TRBV12-3/TRBV12-4
len: 12
CDR3nt: TGTGCCAGCAGTTTATCAACAGGGCAAGCTTTCTTT
CDR3aa: CASSLSTGQAFF

d_gene: TRBD1
abundance: -
j_gene: TRBJ1-2
v_gene: TRBV12-3/TRBV12-4
len: 13
CDR3nt: TGTGCCAGCAGTCGGGGACAGGGGGATGGCTACACCTTC
CDR3aa: CASSRGQGDGYTF

d_gene: -
abundance: -
j_gene: TRBJ2-2
v_gene: TRBV6-5
len: 14
CDR3nt: TGTGCCAGCAGTTACTCGAGCGTCGCCGGGGAGCTGTTTTTT
CDR3aa: CASSYSSVAGELFF

d_gene: -
abundance: -
j_gene: TRBJ1-4
v_gene: TRBV7-2
len: 15
CDR3nt: TGTGCCAGCAGCGTCCGGGGGACGACTAATGAAAAACTGTTTTTT
CDR3aa: CASSVRGTTNEKLFF

d_gene: -
abundance: -
j_gene: TRBJ1-5
v_gene: TRBV2
len: 15
CDR3nt: TGTGCCAGCTATCCCGGGACAAGTATCAATCAGCCCCAGCATTTT
CDR3aa: CASYPGTSINQPQHF

d_gene: -
abundance: -
j_gene: TRBJ1-1
v_gene: TRBV5-1
len: 14
CDR3nt: TGCGCCAGCCGCGCGGGGGGGGCAGACACTGAAGCTTTCTTT
CDR3aa: CASRAGGADTEAFF

d_gene: -
abundance: -
j_gene: TRBJ2-2
v_gene: TRBV19
len: 12
CDR3nt: TGTGCCAGTAGGCAGCGCACCGGGGAGCTGTTTTTT
CDR3aa: CASRQRTGELFF

d_gene: TRBD2
abundance: -
j_gene: TRBJ2-3
v_gene: TRBV2
len: 15
CDR3nt: TGTGCCAGCAGTAATGGACTAGCGGGCGGAGATACGCAGTATTTT
CDR3aa: CASSNGLAGGDTQYF

d_gene: TRBD1
abundance: -
j_gene: TRBJ2-3
v_gene: TRBV7-3
len: 16
CDR3nt: TGTGCCAGCAGCTTAAACGGTCAGGGGGCCGCAGATACGCAGTATTTT
CDR3aa: CASSLNGQGAADTQYF

d_gene: TRBD2
abundance: -
j_gene: TRBJ2-7
v_gene: TRBV7-8
len: 15
CDR3nt: TGTGCCAGCAGCTTAGTACTAGCGGGGGGTTACGAGCAGTACTTC
CDR3aa: CASSLVLAGGYEQYF

d_gene: TRBD1
abundance: once
j_gene: TRBJ2-2
v_gene: TRBV19
len: 15
CDR3nt: TGTGCCAGTAGACCCGGGACAGCGAACACCGGGGAGCTGTTTTTT
CDR3aa: CASRPGTANTGELFF

d_gene: -
abundance: -
j_gene: TRBJ2-3
v_gene: TRBV10-3
len: 14
CDR3nt: TGTGCCATCCGGGCGGGCCTCTCCACAGATACGCAGTATTTT
CDR3aa: CAIRAGLSTDTQYF

d_gene: TRBD1
abundance: few
j_gene: TRBJ1-5
v_gene: TRBV7-2
len: 14
CDR3nt: TGTGCCAGCACCTCGACAGGGGGCAATCAGCCCCAGCATTTT
CDR3aa: CASTSTGGNQPQHF

d_gene: -
abundance: -
j_gene: TRBJ2-7
v_gene: TRBV14
len: 16
CDR3nt: TGTGCCAGCAGCCAAGCGGTCTGGGGCAGTTCCTACGAGCAGTACTTC
CDR3aa: CASSQAVWGSSYEQYF

d_gene: TRBD1
abundance: -
j_gene: TRBJ1-1
v_gene: TRBV12-5
len: 16
CDR3nt: TGTGCTAGTGGTTTGGTACGAGTGGACAGGGTTCCTGAAGCTTTCTTT
CDR3aa: CASGLVRVDRVPEAFF

d_gene: TRBD1
abundance: -
j_gene: TRBJ2-5
v_gene: TRBV6-2/TRBV6-3
len: 14
CDR3nt: TGTGCCAGCAGTAGGACAGGGGCCAGCGGGACCCAGTACTTC
CDR3aa: CASSRTGASGTQYF

d_gene: -
abundance: -
j_gene: TRBJ1-5
v_gene: TRBV7-9
len: 19
CDR3nt: TGTGCCAGCTTGGACTGGGCCGTTACAAGTTCCCTTTGCAATCAGCCCCAGCATTTT
CDR3aa: CASLDWAVTSSLCNQPQHF

d_gene: TRBD2
abundance: -
j_gene: TRBJ2-1
v_gene: TRBV27
len: 21
CDR3nt: TGTGCCAGCAGTTCTAACCGCATAGCGGGGGGCTTCATATCCCCCTACAATGAGCAGTTCTTC
CDR3aa: CASSSNRIAGGFISPYNEQFF

d_gene: TRBD2
abundance: once
j_gene: TRBJ2-7
v_gene: TRBV7-9
len: 14
CDR3nt: TGTGCCAGCAGCCCCCCCCTAGCGGGATACGAGCAGTACTTC
CDR3aa: CASSPPLAGYEQYF

d_gene: -
abundance: -
j_gene: TRBJ1-1
v_gene: TRBV27
len: 15
CDR3nt: TGTGCCAGCAGTTCGTCTACAGAACTGAACACTGAAGCTTTCTTT
CDR3aa: CASSSSTELNTEAFF

d_gene: TRBD2
abundance: -
j_gene: TRBJ2-7
v_gene: TRBV10-3
len: 14
CDR3nt: TGTGCCATCAGTCCCCGGGAGGGGTGGGACGAGCAGTACTTC
CDR3aa: CAISPREGWDEQYF

d_gene: TRBD1
abundance: -
j_gene: TRBJ1-2
v_gene: TRBV28
len: 13
CDR3nt: TGTGCCAGCAGGGGGGACAGGGGGTATGGCTACACCTTC
CDR3aa: CASRGDRGYGYTF

d_gene: TRBD1
abundance: -
j_gene: TRBJ2-2
v_gene: TRBV10-3
len: 14
CDR3nt: TGTGCCATCAGGCCGGGACAGGACACCGGGGAGCTGTTTTTT
CDR3aa: CAIRPGQDTGELFF

d_gene: -
abundance: -
j_gene: TRBJ1-4
v_gene: TRBV7-2
len: 15
CDR3nt: TGTGCCAGCAGCTTAGCCGGCAGGTCGGATGAAAAACTGTTTTTT
CDR3aa: CASSLAGRSDEKLFF